The TCR beta chain described here comes from a study of blood T cell repertoires in COVID-19. As for the study in general: Some COVID-19 samples were acute and others convalescent; all came from the United States, Italy and Spain. In each case, the material was cDNA or gDNA derived from T cells, B-cell-depleted T cells, or PBMCs.

TCRdb keeps only in-frame clones here, not all; method: immunoSEQ multiplex PCR. The table shows 150,000 to 200,000 clones, with around 74% occurring only once. The germline V gene has CDR1 SGHTA and CDR2 FQGTGA. Trimming took off 6 bases at V and 0 bases at J, with 15 bases between the two ends. CDR3 size: 15 residues. The rearrangement links TRBV7-3 to TRBJ2-7, with D tentatively TRBD2 (6 bases). This clonotype originated in a woman older than 75 with acute or convalescent COVID-19. The sample taken for sequencing was peripheral blood. The CDR3 bases are TGTGCCAGCAGTCGCTCTAGCGAGAACTCCTACGAGCAGTACTTC. Residues: CASSRSSENSYEQYF. Full variable domain (missing parts from reference TRBV7-3 and TRBJ2-7): GAGVSQTPSNKVTEKGKYVELRCDPISGHTALYWYRQSLGQGPEFLIYFQGTGAADDSGLPNDRFFAVRPEGSVSTLKIQRTERGDSAVYLCASSRSSENSYEQYFGPGTRLTVT.